Below, 27 T cell receptor beta chains from the same sample are listed, as sequenced in a study of cytomegalovirus exposure and HLA in healthy donors. 13 Jbeta primers and 60 Vbeta primers were used for the PCR. The table came from immunoSEQ multiplex PCR; TCRdb's copy has only in-frame clones and leaves some out. The sample shows some 130,000 clones, around four fifths of them seen only once. Sequenced sample: PBMCs. These receptors originate from a man aged 35 to 55 in good health and CMV-seronegative.

The chain has TRBV5-1 and TRBJ2-3, with 14 bases identical to TRBD2. V was pared by 4 bases and J by 5 bases, with 3 bases of the junction left unmatched. This CDR3 contains 15 residues. Germline V gene sequence: CDR1 SGHRS, CDR2 YFSETQ. The DNA for the CDR3 is TGCGCCAGCAGCACCGGGACTAGCGGGGGAGATACGCAGTATTTT. It codes for CASSTGTSGGDTQYF. Full variable domain (missing parts from reference TRBV5-1 and TRBJ2-3): KAGVTQTPRYLIKTRGQQVTLSCSPISGHRSVSWYQQTPGQGLQFLFEYFSETQRNKGNFPGRFSGRQFSNSRSEMNVSTLELGDSALYLCASSTGTSGGDTQYFGPGTRLTVL.

This clone was detected only a few times. The chain combines TRBV29-1 with TRBJ1-2; 8 nucleotides agree with TRBD1. The CDR3 contains 13 residues. Unmatched junction bases numbered 12, after V lost 7 bases and J lost 8 bases. Germline V gene data show CDR1 as SQVTM and CDR2 as ANQGSEA. The CDR3: CSALLQGAKGYTF. CDR3 bases: TGCAGCGCCCTACTCCAGGGGGCGAAGGGCTACACCTTC.

The chain couples TRBV19 to TRBJ2-1; D possibly corresponds to TRBD2 (6 bases). Trimming took 7 bases from V and 2 from J, leaving 9 bases between them. In germline, CDR1 is LNHDA, CDR2 SQIVND (reference sequence). CDR3 length: 13 residues. The CDR3 sequence is CASTTGAYNEQFF. The CDR3 nucleotides read TGTGCCAGTACAACGGGAGCCTACAATGAGCAGTTCTTC.

This chain connects TRBV30 to TRBJ2-7, with TRBD1 matching over 12 bases. CDR1 is GTSNPN and CDR2 is SVGIG in the germline V gene (reference sequence). V lost 3 bases, J lost 5 bases, and 8 bases stayed unmatched. The CDR3 sequence is 15 residues long. In DNA form, the CDR3 reads TGTGCCTGGAGCAGAGGGACAGGGGGCGTCAACGAGCAGTACTTC. This encodes CAWSRGTGGVNEQYF.

This clone showed up just a few times. V gene TRBV6-6 combines with J gene TRBJ1-1, with no clear D. The V and J ends lost 2 bases and 2 bases respectively, with 15 bases between them. This CDR3 region has 16 residues. Looked up from germline, CDR1 is MNHNY and CDR2 is SVGAGI (reference sequence). The CDR3: CASSYVPRLSNTEAFF. CDR3 sequence (DNA): TGTGCCAGCAGTTACGTCCCCCGACTGAGTAACACTGAAGCTTTCTTT.

The chain employs TRBV7-2 and TRBJ1-1; D uncertain. The germline V and J ends were trimmed by 5 bases and 5 bases, with 15 bases remaining between them. There are 14 residues in the CDR3. Per germline, CDR1 SGHTA and CDR2 FQGNSA. The CDR3 DNA is TGTGCCAGCAGCCTCCGGAGGGTTGGGACTGAAGCTTTCTTT. Encoded protein: CASSLRRVGTEAFF.

This clone was seen only a few times. The V gene is TRBV7-9, the J gene TRBJ1-4, with D tentatively TRBD1 (5 bases). V dropped 5 bases and J dropped 6 bases, with 10 bases sitting between them. The CDR3 is 13 amino acids. Germline V gene lookup returns CDR1 SEHNR and CDR2 FQNEAQ (reference sequence). CDR3 region: CASSRDRYEKLFF. The CDR3 DNA sequence: TGTGCCAGCAGCCGTGACAGATATGAAAAACTGTTTTTT.

This chain connects TRBV5-6 to TRBJ2-7; D gene uncertain. Trimming left V 0 bases short and J 2 bases short, with 9 bases between. CDR1 is SGHDT, CDR2 YYEEEE, per germline. The CDR3 spans 14 residues. CDR3 in DNA: TGTGCCAGCAGCTTGGGGCTGCGGACCTACGAGCAGTACTTC. It codes for CASSLGLRTYEQYF.

This clone was detected only once. The CDR3 loop reads CASTPSDRNGQPQHF. In DNA form, the CDR3 reads TGCGCCAGCACCCCCTCTGACAGGAACGGTCAGCCCCAGCATTTT. J is TRBJ1-5 and V is TRBV10-2; possibly TRBD1 for D (6 bases). CDR3 length: 15 residues. Germline CDR1 reads WSHSY; CDR2 reads SAAADI. Trimming cost V 7 bases and J 6 bases, with 19 bases left between them.

This sequence joins TRBV4-1 and TRBJ2-4, with TRBD2 matching over 7 bases. This CDR3 contains 17 residues. The V and J ends lost 4 bases and 0 bases, in that order; junction bases with no gene match: 9. The germline V gene has CDR1 MGHRA and CDR2 YSYEKL. The CDR3 spells CASSLGAGVLAKNIQYF. CDR3 DNA: TGCGCCAGCAGCCTTGGGGCGGGGGTCCTAGCCAAAAACATTCAGTACTTC.

CDR3 in DNA: TGTGCCATCAGTGAGTCAACAACTACAGGGTATCGGGGCTACACCTTC. This gives the protein CAISESTTTGYRGYTF. The chain is built from TRBV10-3 and TRBJ1-2; TRBD1 is a possible D gene (6 bases). Trimming pared 0 bases from V and 8 bases from J, leaving 19 bases between. The germline gives CDR1 ENHRY, CDR2 SYGVKD. The CDR3 totals 16 residues.

The genes are TRBV7-9 and TRBJ2-7; D is perhaps TRBD1 or TRBD2 (9 bases each). Trimming left V 4 bases short and J 6 bases short, with 22 bases between. The CDR3 is 16 amino acids. CDR1 and CDR2 from the germline V gene are SEHNR and FQNEAQ (reference sequence). CDR3 sequence: CASSSTGGSGSVEQYF. CDR3 nucleotides: TGTGCCAGCAGCTCGACAGGGGGTAGCGGGAGTGTCGAGCAGTACTTC.

This chain uses TRBV5-5 with TRBJ2-7; tentatively, D is TRBD2 (6 bases). In germline, CDR1 is SGHKS, CDR2 YYEKEE (reference sequence). The CDR3 is 17 residues long. Trimming pared 2 bases from V and 3 bases from J, leaving 21 bases between. CDR3 amino acids: CASSLAGTAEIFYEQYF. In DNA form, the CDR3 reads TGTGCCAGCAGCTTAGCGGGCACCGCTGAAATTTTCTACGAGCAGTACTTC.

The genes are TRBV11-3 and TRBJ2-7; D might be TRBD1 (6 bases). V was cut by 5 bases and J by 7 bases, with 18 bases left in between. The length of the CDR3 is 14 residues. The V gene's germline CDR1 is SGHNT and CDR2 YENEEA. The chain's CDR3 is CASSGKTGSGEQYF. CDR3 in DNA: TGTGCCAGCAGCGGAAAAACAGGGTCGGGTGAGCAGTACTTC. The full variable domain, rest sourced from reference TRBV11-3 and TRBJ2-7, is EAGVVQSPRYKIIEKKQPVAFWCNPISGHNTLYWYLQNLGQGPELLIRYENEEAVDDSQLPKDRFSAERLKGVDSTLKIQPAELGDSAVYLCASSGKTGSGEQYFGPGTRLTVT.

The CDR3 protein is CASSTSGTEGYGYTF. CDR3 coding DNA: TGCGCCAGCAGCACATCTGGTACTGAGGGTTATGGCTACACCTTC. V is TRBV5-1 and J is TRBJ1-2; D ambiguous. The ends were cut back, 4 bases at V and 5 bases at J, with 18 bases in the middle. This CDR3 is 15 amino acids long. Germline CDR1 and CDR2: SGHRS and YFSETQ.

The chain employs TRBV7-3 and TRBJ1-5, with D hard to call. V dropped 2 bases and J dropped 5 bases, with 7 bases sitting between them. Germline V gene lookup returns CDR1 SGHTA and CDR2 FQGTGA. The CDR3 runs 13 residues. Here the CDR3 DNA reads TGTGCCAGCAGCTTAGACGGGTATCAGCCCCAGCATTTT. Its translation is CASSLDGYQPQHF.

The gene calls are TRBV7-2 and TRBJ1-6; D gene ambiguous. Per germline, CDR1 SGHTA and CDR2 FQGNSA. The CDR3 contains 15 residues. V lost 1 base and J lost 9, with 13 bases in between. Here the CDR3 reads CASSLVTLQVSPLHF. CDR3 sequence (DNA): TGTGCCAGCAGCTTAGTCACACTCCAGGTTTCACCCCTCCACTTT.

The V gene is TRBV4-3, the J gene TRBJ2-5; weak D call: TRBD1 (6 bases). Deletions cut 1 base from V and 5 bases from J, with 8 bases between. Germline lookup yields CDR1 LGHNA and CDR2 YSLEER. The CDR3 runs to 13 residues. DNA for the CDR3: TGCGCCAGCAGCCAAGCCAGGGGTGAGACCCAGTACTTC. This codes for CASSQARGETQYF.

The CDR3 coding sequence is TGTGCCAGCAGCACGCGACAGGGTTCCAATTCACCCCTCCACTTT. As protein: CASSTRQGSNSPLHF. The chain employs TRBV7-2 and TRBJ1-6; 7 bases line up with TRBD1. V trimming: 5 bases; J trimming: 7 bases; junction bases outside the gene matches: 8. The CDR3 is 15 amino acids. Germline V gives CDR1 SGHTA, CDR2 FQGNSA.

The chain joins TRBV19 to TRBJ2-5, with D uncertain. This CDR3 is built from 15 residues. CDR1 LNHDA and CDR2 SQIVND come from the germline V gene (reference sequence). V was trimmed by 0 bases and J by 2 bases, leaving 10 bases between them. In DNA form, the CDR3 reads TGTGCCAGTAGTATAGATCCGTCGACTCAAGAGACCCAGTACTTC. This gives the protein CASSIDPSTQETQYF. Filled out from reference TRBV19 and TRBJ2-5, the complete variable domain reads DGGITQSPKYLFRKEGQNVTLSCEQNLNHDAMYWYRQDPGQGLRLIYYSQIVNDFQKGDIAEGYSVSREKKESFPLTVTSAQKNPTAFYLCASSIDPSTQETQYFGPGTRLLVL.

The gene calls are TRBV19 and TRBJ2-7, with 8 bases lining up with TRBD2. Losses at the gene ends were 1 base for V and 6 bases for J; bases not matched to a gene: 8. Looked up from germline, CDR1 is LNHDA and CDR2 is SQIVND (reference sequence). The length of the CDR3 is 15 residues. The CDR3 reads CASSIGAGGSCEQYF. The CDR3 bases are TGTGCCAGTAGTATAGGGGCGGGGGGCTCTTGCGAGCAGTACTTC.

The V gene is TRBV2, the J gene TRBJ1-1, with D tentatively TRBD1 (6 bases). The CDR3 has 13 amino acids. Trimming removed 10 bases at V and 0 bases at J, with 12 bases between. CDR1 is SNHLY, CDR2 FYNNEI, per germline. This chain's CDR3 is CATSRDMNTEAFF. The CDR3 coding sequence is TGTGCCACCTCCAGGGACATGAACACTGAAGCTTTCTTT.

The chain employs TRBV9 and TRBJ1-5, with D unresolved. Germline V CDR1 and CDR2: SGDLS, YYNGEE. The germline V and J ends were trimmed by 4 bases and 0 bases, with 8 bases remaining between them. The CDR3 has 14 residues. The CDR3 region has the DNA TGTGCCAGCAGCCCCGGGGATAGCAATCAGCCCCAGCATTTT. Protein: CASSPGDSNQPQHF.

CDR3 in DNA: TGTGCCAGCAGCTTACCAGCAGGGGTAGGTGAGCAGTACTTC. Translating it yields CASSLPAGVGEQYF. This chain links TRBV11-1 with TRBJ2-7; weak D call: TRBD1 (6 bases). V was clipped by 2 bases and J by 7 bases, with 15 bases between them. From germline, CDR1 is SGHAT and CDR2 FQDESV (reference sequence). The CDR3 spans 14 residues.

J is TRBJ2-2 and V is TRBV11-2; a possible D gene is TRBD2 (6 bases). The CDR3 spans 18 residues. Germline assignment: CDR1 SGHAT and CDR2 FQNNGV. V was cut by 3 bases and J by 3 bases, with 20 bases left in between. Here the CDR3 reads CASSLAPNWGVDTGELFF. The DNA for the CDR3 is TGTGCCAGCAGCTTGGCTCCAAACTGGGGGGTAGACACCGGGGAGCTGTTTTTT.

As for this clone: The junction does not match germline at one end; this may be a read error. The chain recombines TRBV7-9 with TRBJ1-2, with D unclear. The germline CDR1 and CDR2 sequences are SEHNR and FQNEAQ (reference sequence). The CDR3 totals 13 residues. CDR3 nucleotides: TGTTCCAGCAGCTCATCGAGAAACTATGGCTACACCTTC. This translates into CSSSSSRNYGYTF.

The chain recombines TRBV27 with TRBJ2-7; 9 bases match TRBD1. The germline CDR1 and CDR2 sequences are MNHEY and SMNVEV (reference sequence). V was clipped by 0 bases and J by 7 bases; unmatched bases: 10. The CDR3 extends over 16 amino acids. Here the CDR3 DNA reads TGTGCCAGCAGTTTATCGAAGGGACAGGGCCAAGGGGAGCAGTACTTC. Its protein product is CASSLSKGQGQGEQYF.